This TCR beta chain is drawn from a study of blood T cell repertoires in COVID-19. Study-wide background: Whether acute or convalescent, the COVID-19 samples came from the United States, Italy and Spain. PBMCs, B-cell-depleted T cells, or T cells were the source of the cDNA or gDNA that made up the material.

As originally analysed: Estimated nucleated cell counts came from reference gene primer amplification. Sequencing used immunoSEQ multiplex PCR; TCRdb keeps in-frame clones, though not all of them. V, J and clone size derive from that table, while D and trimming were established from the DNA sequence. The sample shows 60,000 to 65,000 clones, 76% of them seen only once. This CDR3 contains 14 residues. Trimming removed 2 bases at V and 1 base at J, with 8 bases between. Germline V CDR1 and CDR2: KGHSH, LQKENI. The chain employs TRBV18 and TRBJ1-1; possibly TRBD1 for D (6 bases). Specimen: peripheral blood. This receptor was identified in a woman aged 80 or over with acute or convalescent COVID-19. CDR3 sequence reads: CASSPNRANTEAFF. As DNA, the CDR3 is TGTGCCAGCTCACCAAACAGGGCGAACACTGAAGCTTTCTTT.